The present TCR beta chain was sequenced within a study of blood T cells in healthy people across ages. Background on the study: About one barcoded beta molecule was captured per two T cells (by template switching).

CDR3 length: 11 residues. Germline values: CDR1 SQVTM, CDR2 ANQGSEA. The trim removed 8 bases at V and 7 bases at J, leaving 7 bases unmatched. Together with a sample-barcoded 5' primer, a J-beta primer mix was included in a second PCR lasting about 6 to 11 cycles. One entry per CDR3 protein, called by TCRdb with MiXCR from the 5' RACE reads. Of hundreds of thousands of distinct CDR3 sequences in the sample, roughly two fifths were seen once. Whole-study results and caveats: When set beside aged donors, long-lived donors presented more naive CD4+ cells and higher diversity. PBMCs went unsorted, and a conclusive naive versus antigen-experienced comparison was therefore prevented. Roughly linear declines in TCR beta diversity per million T cells occurred with age.

With regard to this clonotype: What it binds is unknown.

This clonotype was sampled from a woman aged 60-75 years in good health. The sequenced sample consisted of blood. This chain uses TRBV29-1 with TRBJ2-7; 8 bases are a match to TRBD1. The CDR3, as DNA: TGCAGCATCGGACAGGGCAATGAGCAGTACTTC. This gives the protein CSIGQGNEQYF.